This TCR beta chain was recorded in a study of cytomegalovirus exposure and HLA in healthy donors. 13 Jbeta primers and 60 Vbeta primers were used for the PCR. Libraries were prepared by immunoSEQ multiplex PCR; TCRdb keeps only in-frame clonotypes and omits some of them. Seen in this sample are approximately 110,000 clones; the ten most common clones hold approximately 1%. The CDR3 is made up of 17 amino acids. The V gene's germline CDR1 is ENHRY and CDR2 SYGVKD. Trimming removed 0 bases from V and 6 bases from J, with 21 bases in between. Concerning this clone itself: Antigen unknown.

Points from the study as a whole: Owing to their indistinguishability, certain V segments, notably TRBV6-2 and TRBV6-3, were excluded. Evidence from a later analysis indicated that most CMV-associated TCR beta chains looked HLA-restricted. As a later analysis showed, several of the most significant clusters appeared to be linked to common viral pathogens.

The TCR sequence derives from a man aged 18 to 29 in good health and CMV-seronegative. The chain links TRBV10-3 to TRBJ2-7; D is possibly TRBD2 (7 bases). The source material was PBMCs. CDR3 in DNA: TGTGCCATCAGTGAGTCGAGGGTAATGGGGGGGCCCAGCGAGCAGTACTTC. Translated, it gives CAISESRVMGGPSEQYF.